This TCR beta chain derives from a study of Ad26.COV2.S vaccination and SARS-CoV-2 variants. The repertoire was sequenced with immunoSEQ multiplex PCR; TCRdb's copy has only in-frame clones and lacks some. The sample contains around 300,000 clones, approximately 86% of which appear only once. Details on this clone: No antigen is known for it.

Study conclusions and caveats: Using TCR breadth and depth analyses may have led to underestimated total T cell responses.

Treatment here: around 19 received Ad26.COV2.S at low or high dose, single or two shots; about 5 received placebo; per-sample allocation not given. The samples date from day 63 after the first vaccine or placebo injection. Built on an Ad26 vector, the vaccine expressed Wuhan-strain SARS-CoV-2 spike. From germline, CDR1 is LGHNA and CDR2 YSLEER. The CDR3 consists of 15 residues. V was shortened by 0 bases and J by 3 bases, with 9 bases between the two germline ends. The receptor was derived from a person aged 18-60 years who received the Ad26.COV2.S COVID-19 vaccine or a placebo. Source: peripheral blood, taken in a trial of Ad26.COV2.S vaccine versus placebo. The chain employs TRBV4-3 and TRBJ1-5; no definite D call. CDR3 region: CASSQELGPNQPQHF. The CDR3 coding sequence is TGCGCCAGCAGCCAAGAACTCGGGCCCAATCAGCCCCAGCATTTT.